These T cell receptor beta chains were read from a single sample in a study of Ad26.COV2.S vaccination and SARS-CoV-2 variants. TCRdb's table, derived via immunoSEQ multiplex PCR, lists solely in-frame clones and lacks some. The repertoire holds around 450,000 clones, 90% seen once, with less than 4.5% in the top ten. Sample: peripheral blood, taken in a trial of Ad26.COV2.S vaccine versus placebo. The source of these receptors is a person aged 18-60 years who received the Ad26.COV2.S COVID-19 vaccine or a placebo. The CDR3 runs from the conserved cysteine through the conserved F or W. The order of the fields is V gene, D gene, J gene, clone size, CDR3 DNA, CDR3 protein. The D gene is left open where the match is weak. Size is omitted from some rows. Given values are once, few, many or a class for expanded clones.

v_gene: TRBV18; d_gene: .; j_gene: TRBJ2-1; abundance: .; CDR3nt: TGTGCCAGCTCACAGGGGCAGAACAATGAGCAGTTCTTC; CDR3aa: CASSQGQNNEQFF
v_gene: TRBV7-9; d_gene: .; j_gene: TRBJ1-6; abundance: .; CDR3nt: TGTGCCAGCAGCTTAGTCGATTCACCCCTCCACTTT; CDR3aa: CASSLVDSPLHF
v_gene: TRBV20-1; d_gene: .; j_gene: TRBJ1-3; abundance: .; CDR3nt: TGCAGTGCTAGTCTCGGAAACACCATATATTTT; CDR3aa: CSASLGNTIYF
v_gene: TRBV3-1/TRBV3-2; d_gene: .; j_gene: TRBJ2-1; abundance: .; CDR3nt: TGTGCCAGCAGCCAAGCCGGTGAGCAGTTCTTC; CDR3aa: CASSQAGEQFF
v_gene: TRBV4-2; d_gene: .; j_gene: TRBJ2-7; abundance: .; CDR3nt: TGTGCCAGCAGCCACAGAAGCGGATCCTACGAGCAGTACTTC; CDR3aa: CASSHRSGSYEQYF
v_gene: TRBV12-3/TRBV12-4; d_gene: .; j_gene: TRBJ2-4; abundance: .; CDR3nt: TGTGCCAGCAGTCTACAGGGAGAGAGGCAGTACTTC; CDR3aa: CASSLQGERQYF
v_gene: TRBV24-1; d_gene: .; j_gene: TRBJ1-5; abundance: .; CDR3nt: TGTGCCACCAGTGATTTGGGAGTCAGTCAGCCCCAGCATTTT; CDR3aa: CATSDLGVSQPQHF
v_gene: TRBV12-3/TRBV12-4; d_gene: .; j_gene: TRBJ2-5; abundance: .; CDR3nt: TGTGCCAGCAGTCAGGTACCCCAAGAGACCCAGTACTTC; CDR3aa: CASSQVPQETQYF
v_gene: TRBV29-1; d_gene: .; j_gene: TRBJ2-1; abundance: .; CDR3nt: TGCAGCGTTGAGGGTGGACCGGGGTCGGATGAGCAGTTCTTC; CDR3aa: CSVEGGPGSDEQFF
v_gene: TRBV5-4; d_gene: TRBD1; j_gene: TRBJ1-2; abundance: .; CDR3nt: TGTGCCAGCAGCTTGACCGGACAGGACTATGGCTACACCTTC; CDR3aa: CASSLTGQDYGYTF
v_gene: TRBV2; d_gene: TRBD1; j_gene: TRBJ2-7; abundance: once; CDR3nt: TGTGCCAGCAGTGAAGTAATCAGGGGGTACGAGCAGTACTTC; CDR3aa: CASSEVIRGYEQYF
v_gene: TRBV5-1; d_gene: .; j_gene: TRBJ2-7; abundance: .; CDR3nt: TGCGCCAGCAGAGGGGGGGACACTCAGGTAGGCGAGCAGTACTTC; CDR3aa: CASRGGDTQVGEQYF
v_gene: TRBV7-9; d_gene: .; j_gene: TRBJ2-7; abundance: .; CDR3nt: TGTGCCAGCAGCTCCGGACCGGAGCAGTACTTC; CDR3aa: CASSSGPEQYF
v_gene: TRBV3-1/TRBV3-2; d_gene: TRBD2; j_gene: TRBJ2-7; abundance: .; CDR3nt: TGTGCCAGCAGCCAGCGGGAGGTCTCCTACGAGCAGTACTTC; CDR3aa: CASSQREVSYEQYF
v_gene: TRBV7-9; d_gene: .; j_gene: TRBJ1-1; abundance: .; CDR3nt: TGTGCCAGCAGCTCCCCAGGGTCAACTGAAGCTTTCTTT; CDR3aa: CASSSPGSTEAFF
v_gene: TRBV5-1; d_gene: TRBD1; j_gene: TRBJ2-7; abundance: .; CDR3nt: TGCGCCAGCAGCCCACTGGGACAGGGGTTTTCCTACGAGCAGTACTTC; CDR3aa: CASSPLGQGFSYEQYF
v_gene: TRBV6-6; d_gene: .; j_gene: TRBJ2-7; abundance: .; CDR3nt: TGTGCCAGCGGCCAGGGAGTGTACGAGCAGTACTTC; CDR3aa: CASGQGVYEQYF